The 9 T cell receptor beta chains below all came from one sample that was sequenced in a study of T cell repertoires in cytomegalovirus infection. TCRdb re-called the reads with MiXCR, one entry per CDR3 protein. The sample shows 200,000 or so distinct CDR3 sequences, about 28% of them seen only once. The specimen sequenced was PBMCs. The receptors were gathered from a human donor in good health (CMV status not recorded). Some clones in this sample may be carry-over from other donors' samples.

This clonotype appeared a few times. This sequence joins TRBV10-3 and TRBJ2-7; TRBD1 is a possible D gene (6 bases). Germline V gives CDR1 ENHRY, CDR2 SYGVKD. CDR3 length: 16 residues. V shed 3 bases and J shed 1 base, with 16 bases lying between them. The CDR3 reads CAISDLLRTESYEQYF. CDR3 nucleotide sequence: TGTGCCATCAGTGACCTCCTGAGGACAGAATCCTACGAGCAGTACTTC.

This clonotype was observed a handful of times. The chain joins TRBV20-1 to TRBJ1-5; D is unresolved. Germline V lookup: CDR1 DFQATT, CDR2 SNEGSKA (reference sequence). The CDR3 runs 12 residues. Trimming left V 6 bases short and J 5 bases short, with 11 bases between. The CDR3 sequence: CSARSGYQPQHF. Written as DNA, the CDR3 is TGCAGTGCCAGGTCAGGTTATCAGCCCCAGCATTTT.

This chain links TRBV27 with TRBJ1-5; D perhaps matches TRBD1 (5 bases). CDR1 is MNHEY and CDR2 is SMNVEV in the germline V gene (reference sequence). The CDR3 loop spans 14 amino acids. The V and J ends lost 5 bases and 1 base respectively, with 9 bases between them. The chain's CDR3 is CASSLRQSNQPQHF. CDR3 nucleotide sequence: TGTGCCAGCAGTCTAAGACAGAGCAATCAGCCCCAGCATTTT.

This chain uses TRBV7-8 with TRBJ2-7; D gene uncertain. Trimming left V 2 bases short and J 3 bases short, with 14 bases between. Germline assignment: CDR1 SGHVS and CDR2 FQNEAQ. The CDR3 sequence is 15 residues long. The CDR3 loop is CASSLRSAFDYEQYF. For the CDR3, the DNA is TGTGCCAGCAGCTTAAGGTCCGCATTTGACTACGAGCAGTACTTC.

The V call is TRBV12-3 or TRBV12-4, the J call TRBJ2-2; no clear D. The CDR3 is made up of 16 amino acids. Trimming removed 10 bases from V and 2 bases from J, with 20 bases in between. CDR3 in DNA: TGTGCCACCCATCTCTCAGACGCGATCAACACCGGGGAGCTGTTTTTT. Amino acids: CATHLSDAINTGELFF.

The chain carries TRBV7-9 and TRBJ1-4; D remains ambiguous. Trimming took off 5 bases at V and 7 bases at J, with 17 bases between the two ends. This CDR3 is 15 amino acids long. Germline assignment: CDR1 SEHNR and CDR2 FQNEAQ (reference sequence). The CDR3 nucleotides read TGTGCCAGCAGCACCATCCTCAGGAGAGGTGAAAAACTGTTTTTT. Amino acid sequence: CASSTILRRGEKLFF.

This clonotype was counted only a few times. The rearrangement joins TRBV12-3 or TRBV12-4 to TRBJ2-3; 8 nucleotides match TRBD1. The CDR3 sequence is 15 residues long. Trimming cost V 6 bases and J 6 bases; bases outside gene matches: 11. The CDR3 nucleotides are TGTGCCAGCAGCACCATGACAGGGGACCCCGATACGCAGTATTTT. This encodes CASSTMTGDPDTQYF.

V and J are TRBV10-3 and TRBJ1-6, with D possibly TRBD1 on 6 matching bases. This CDR3 contains 18 residues. The V and J ends lost 0 bases and 8 bases respectively, with 20 bases between them. Germline CDR1 and CDR2: ENHRY and SYGVKD. The DNA of the CDR3 is TGTGCCATCAGTGAGTCTTATGGGGCACAGGGAACGGATTCACCCCTCCACTTT. It specifies CAISESYGAQGTDSPLHF.

In its sample, this clonotype was seen many times. This sequence joins TRBV4-3 and TRBJ2-7; TRBD2 agrees at 7 bases. CDR3 length: 16 residues. The V gene's germline CDR1 is LGHNA and CDR2 YSLEER. V shed 0 bases, J shed 4 bases, and the junction held 9 bases outside the gene matches. Here the CDR3 DNA reads TGCGCCAGCAGCCAAGATCTGGGCGGGGGACGGTACGAGCAGTACTTC. This sequence encodes CASSQDLGGGRYEQYF.